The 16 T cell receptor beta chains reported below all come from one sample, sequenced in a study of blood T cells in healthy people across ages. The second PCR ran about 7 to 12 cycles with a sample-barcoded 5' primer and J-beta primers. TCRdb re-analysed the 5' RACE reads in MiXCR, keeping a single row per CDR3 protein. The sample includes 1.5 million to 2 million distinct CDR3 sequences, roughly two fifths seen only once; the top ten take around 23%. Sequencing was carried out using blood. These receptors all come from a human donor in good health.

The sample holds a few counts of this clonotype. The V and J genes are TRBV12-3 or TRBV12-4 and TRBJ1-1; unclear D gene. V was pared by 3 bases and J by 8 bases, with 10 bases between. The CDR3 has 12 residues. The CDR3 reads CASSLMGSEAFF. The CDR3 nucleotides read TGTGCCAGCAGTTTGATGGGGAGCGAAGCTTTCTTT.

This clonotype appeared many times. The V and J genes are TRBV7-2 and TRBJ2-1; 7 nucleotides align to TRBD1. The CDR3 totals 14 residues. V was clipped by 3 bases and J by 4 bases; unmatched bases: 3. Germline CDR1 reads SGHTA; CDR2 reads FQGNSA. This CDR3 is CASSFGTAYNEQFF. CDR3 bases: TGTGCCAGCAGCTTTGGGACAGCGTACAATGAGCAGTTCTTC.

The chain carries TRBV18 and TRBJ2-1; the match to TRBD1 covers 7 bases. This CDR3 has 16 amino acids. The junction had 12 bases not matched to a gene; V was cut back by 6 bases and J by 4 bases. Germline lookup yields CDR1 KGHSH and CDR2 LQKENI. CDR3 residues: CASSLERDRPYNEQFF. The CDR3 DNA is TGTGCCAGCTCCCTGGAACGGGACAGACCTTACAATGAGCAGTTCTTC.

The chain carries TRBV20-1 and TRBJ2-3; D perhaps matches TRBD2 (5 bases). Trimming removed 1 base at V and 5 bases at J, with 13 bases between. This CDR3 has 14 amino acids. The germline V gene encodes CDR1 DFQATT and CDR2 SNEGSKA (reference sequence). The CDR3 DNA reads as TGCAGTGCTAGAGCTGGACTGTTGGGAGATACGCAGTATTTT. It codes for CSARAGLLGDTQYF.

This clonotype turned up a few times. As DNA, the CDR3 is TGTGCCATCAGTGATGGAGGGGTTCACTACGAGCAGTACTTC. Residues: CAISDGGVHYEQYF. The chain is built from TRBV10-3 and TRBJ2-7; D perhaps matches TRBD2 (6 bases). CDR3 length: 14 residues. Per the germline V gene, CDR1 is ENHRY and CDR2 is SYGVKD. The germline V and J ends were trimmed by 3 bases and 3 bases, with 12 bases remaining between them.

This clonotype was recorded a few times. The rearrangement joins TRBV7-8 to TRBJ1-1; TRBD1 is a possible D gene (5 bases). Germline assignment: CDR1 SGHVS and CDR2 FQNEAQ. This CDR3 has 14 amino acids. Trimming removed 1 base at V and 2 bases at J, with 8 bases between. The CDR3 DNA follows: TGTGCCAGCAGCTTAGTGACAGCCAACACTGAAGCTTTCTTT. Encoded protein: CASSLVTANTEAFF.

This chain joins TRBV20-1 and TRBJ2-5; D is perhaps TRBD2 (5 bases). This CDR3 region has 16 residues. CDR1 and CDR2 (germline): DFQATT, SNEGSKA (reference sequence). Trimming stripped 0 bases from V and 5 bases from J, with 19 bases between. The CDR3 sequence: CSARDRTGLVLETQYF. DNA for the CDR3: TGCAGTGCTAGAGATCGGACGGGGTTGGTATTGGAGACCCAGTACTTC.

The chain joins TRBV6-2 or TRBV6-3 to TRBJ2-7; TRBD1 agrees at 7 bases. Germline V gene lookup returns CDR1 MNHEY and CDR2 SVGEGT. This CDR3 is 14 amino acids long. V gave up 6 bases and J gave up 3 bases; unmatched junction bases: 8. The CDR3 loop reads CASRQQGIFYEQYF. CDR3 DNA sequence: TGTGCCAGCAGACAACAGGGGATCTTCTACGAGCAGTACTTC.

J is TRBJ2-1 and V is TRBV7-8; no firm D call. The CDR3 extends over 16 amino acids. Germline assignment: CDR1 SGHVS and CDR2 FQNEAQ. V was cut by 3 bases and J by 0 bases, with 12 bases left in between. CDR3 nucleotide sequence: TGTGCCAGCAGCTTCTGGGCCAGGAGCTCCTACAATGAGCAGTTCTTC. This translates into CASSFWARSSYNEQFF.

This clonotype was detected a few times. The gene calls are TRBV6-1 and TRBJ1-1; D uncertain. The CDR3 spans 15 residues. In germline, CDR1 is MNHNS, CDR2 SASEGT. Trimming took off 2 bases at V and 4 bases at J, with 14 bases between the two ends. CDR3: CASSELWRAVTEAFF. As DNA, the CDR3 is TGTGCCAGCAGTGAACTATGGCGGGCCGTCACTGAAGCTTTCTTT.

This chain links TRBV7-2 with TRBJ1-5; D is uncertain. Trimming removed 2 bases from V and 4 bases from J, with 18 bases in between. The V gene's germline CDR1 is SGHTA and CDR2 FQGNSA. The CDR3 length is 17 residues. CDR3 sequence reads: CASSLTRETQSNQPQHF. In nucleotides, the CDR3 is TGTGCCAGCAGCTTAACCCGTGAGACACAGAGTAATCAGCCCCAGCATTTT.

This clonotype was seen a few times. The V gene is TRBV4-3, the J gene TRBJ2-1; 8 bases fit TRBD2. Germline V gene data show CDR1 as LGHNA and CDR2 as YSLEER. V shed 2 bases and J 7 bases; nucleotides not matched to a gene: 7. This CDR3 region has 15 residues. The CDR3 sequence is CASSQPGLERNEQFF. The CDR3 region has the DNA TGCGCCAGCAGCCAACCGGGACTAGAACGAAATGAGCAGTTCTTC.

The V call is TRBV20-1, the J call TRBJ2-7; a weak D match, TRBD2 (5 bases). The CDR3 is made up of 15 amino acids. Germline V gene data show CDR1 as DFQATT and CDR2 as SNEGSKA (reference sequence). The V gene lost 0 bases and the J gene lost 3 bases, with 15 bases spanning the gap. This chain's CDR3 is CSARDRGWNLYEQYF. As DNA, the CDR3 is TGCAGTGCTAGAGATCGAGGGTGGAACCTCTACGAGCAGTACTTC.

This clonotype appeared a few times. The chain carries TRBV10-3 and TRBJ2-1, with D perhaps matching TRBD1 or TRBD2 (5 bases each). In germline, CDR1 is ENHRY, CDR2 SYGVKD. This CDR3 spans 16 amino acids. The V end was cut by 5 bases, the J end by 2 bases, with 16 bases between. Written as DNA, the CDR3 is TGTGCCATCAGTATTACCGGGACGGAGACCTACAATGAGCAGTTCTTC. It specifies CAISITGTETYNEQFF.

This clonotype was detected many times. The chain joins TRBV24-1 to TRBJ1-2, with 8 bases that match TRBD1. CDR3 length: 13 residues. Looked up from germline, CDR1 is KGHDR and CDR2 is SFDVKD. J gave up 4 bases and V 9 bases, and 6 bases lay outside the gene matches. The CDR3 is CATGSGTGYGYTF. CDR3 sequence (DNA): TGTGCCACCGGCTCCGGGACAGGCTATGGCTACACCTTC.

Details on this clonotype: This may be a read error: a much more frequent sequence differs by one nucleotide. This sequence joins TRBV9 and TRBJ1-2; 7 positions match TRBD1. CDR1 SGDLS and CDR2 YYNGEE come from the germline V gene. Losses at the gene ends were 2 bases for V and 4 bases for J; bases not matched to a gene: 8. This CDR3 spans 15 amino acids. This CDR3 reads CASSVSRTGAYGYTF. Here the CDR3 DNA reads TGTGCCAGCAGCGTCTCCCGGACAGGAGCCTATGGCTACACCTTC. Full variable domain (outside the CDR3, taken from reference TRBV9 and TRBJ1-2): DSGVTQTPKHLITATGQRVTLRCSPRSGDLSVYWYQQSLDQGLQFLIQYYNGEERAKGNILERFSAQQFPDLHSELNLSSLELGDSALYFCASSVSRTGAYGYTFGSGTRLTVV.